This T cell receptor beta chain was recorded in a study of T cell responses to AZD1222 COVID-19 vaccine. Study results and limitations: Reportedly, nearly half of unique spike TCRs recognized epitopes outside B.1.351/B.1.1.7 mutations. Spike as a whole was targeted by vaccine-associated CD4 TCRs, dominant at 160-218 and 743-854. Among those given AZD1222, only five or six were seropositive at baseline.

Turning to this clone: What it recognizes is unknown.

This CDR3 is 12 amino acids long. V lost 8 bases to trimming and J lost 6 bases, with 11 bases between them. Germline CDR1 and CDR2: LNHDA and SQIVND (reference sequence). TCRdb's copy holds only in-frame clones and misses some; the assay was immunoSEQ multiplex PCR. Of about 160,000 clones in the sample, approximately 90% were seen once. The receptor was isolated from an adult who received the AZD1222 COVID-19 vaccine. Sequences were derived from peripheral blood, sampled 28 days after the second AZD1222 dose. This chain connects TRBV19 to TRBJ1-5; D ambiguous. CDR3 in amino acids: CASESGTQPQHF. The CDR3 DNA reads as TGTGCCAGTGAGTCGGGCACTCAGCCCCAGCATTTT. Complete variable domain (other parts from reference TRBV19 and TRBJ1-5): DGGITQSPKYLFRKEGQNVTLSCEQNLNHDAMYWYRQDPGQGLRLIYYSQIVNDFQKGDIAEGYSVSREKKESFPLTVTSAQKNPTAFYLCASESGTQPQHFGDGTRLSIL.